The 25 T cell receptor beta chains below all came from one sample that was sequenced in a study of T cell changes during pregnancy in multiple sclerosis. Only in-frame clones appear in the TCRdb table, and some are missing; sequencing was by immunoSEQ multiplex PCR. Of some 33,000 clones listed, 91% are singletons. Specimen: CD8+ T cells from peripheral blood mononuclear cells, collected in the second trimester of pregnancy. These receptors originate from a female donor in good health, enrolled as a control in a pregnancy study.

The genes are TRBV12-2 and TRBJ1-2; the table assigns TRBD1, which was not confirmed against the DNA. TRBV12-2 represents a pseudogene. This CDR3 spans 15 amino acids. The CDR3 loop reads CASRPVGDREVSYTF. The CDR3 bases are TGTGCAAGTCGCCCTGTGGGGGACAGGGAAGTAAGCTACACCTTC.

The V gene is TRBV30, the J gene TRBJ1-2; D uncertain. CDR1 GTSNPN and CDR2 SVGIG come from the germline V gene (reference sequence). With 0 bases removed from V and 1 base from J, the gap between germline ends came to 21 bases. This CDR3 region has 18 residues. The CDR3 is CAWSVSLRGEAYNYGYTF. In DNA, the CDR3 is TGTGCCTGGAGTGTATCCCTACGCGGAGAAGCTTATAACTATGGCTACACCTTC.

This chain links TRBV29-1 with TRBJ1-1; tentative D call: TRBD1 (5 bases). The V end lost 6 bases, the J end lost 1 base, and 15 bases lay between the germline ends. The V gene's germline CDR1 is SQVTM and CDR2 ANQGSEA. The CDR3 extends over 14 amino acids. CDR3 protein: CSVVLGRGNTEAFF. The CDR3 bases are TGCAGCGTCGTATTGGGGCGCGGGAACACTGAAGCTTTCTTT.

The V and J genes are TRBV7-2 and TRBJ1-1; D gene unclear. CDR1 is SGHTA, CDR2 FQGNSA, per germline. CDR3 size: 15 residues. V lost 5 bases and J 1 base, leaving 14 bases between the germline ends. For the CDR3, the DNA is TGTGCCAGCAGCCCCATTTCTCAGGAGAACACTGAAGCTTTCTTT. Amino acids: CASSPISQENTEAFF.

The gene calls are TRBV1 and TRBJ1-4; the table names TRBD1, a call not compared with the DNA. TRBV1 is classified as a pseudogene. The CDR3 has 17 amino acids. CDR3 in DNA: TGCACCAGCAGCCAAGATCGGAACAGGTTGGGGAATGAAAAACTGTTTTTT. This translates into CTSSQDRNRLGNEKLFF.

This clone was counted once. This chain links TRBV14 with TRBJ2-1; 8 bases map to TRBD1. V was clipped by 1 base and J by 8 bases; unmatched bases: 22. This CDR3 contains 20 residues. Per the germline V gene, CDR1 is SGHDN and CDR2 is FVKESK. The CDR3: CASSQGGDRGRRGPPHEQFF. Written as DNA, the CDR3 is TGTGCCAGCAGCCAAGGGGGTGACAGGGGCCGCCGGGGGCCCCCGCATGAGCAGTTCTTC.

This chain uses TRBV19 with TRBJ1-3; TRBD1 might be the D (6 bases). The ends were cut back, 3 bases at V and 4 bases at J, with 19 bases in the middle. CDR3 length: 17 amino acids. Germline V gene data show CDR1 as LNHDA and CDR2 as SQIVND (reference sequence). In nucleotides, the CDR3 is TGTGCCAGTAGTATGGAATCGACAGGCCCTGGAGGAAACACCATATATTTT. It is translated as CASSMESTGPGGNTIYF.

The gene calls are TRBV4-2 and TRBJ2-5; 10 nucleotides align to TRBD2. Trimming removed 2 bases from V and 4 bases from J; junction bases left unmatched: 7. Germline V gene sequence: CDR1 LGHNA, CDR2 YNFKEQ. The CDR3 contains 16 residues. The CDR3 coding sequence is TGTGCCAGCAGCCAATCCCCAGCTAGCGGGGGAGAGACCCAGTACTTC. Amino acids: CASSQSPASGGETQYF.

The chain joins TRBV2 to TRBJ2-7; D may be TRBD2 (7 bases). The CDR3 has 14 amino acids. CDR1 SNHLY and CDR2 FYNNEI come from the germline V gene. Trimming left V 7 bases short and J 2 bases short, with 15 bases between. The CDR3 loop reads CASIPLGGPYEQYF. Written as DNA, the CDR3 is TGTGCCAGCATCCCCCTGGGGGGGCCCTACGAGCAGTACTTC.

A few counts support this clone. The chain recombines TRBV20-1 with TRBJ1-1; D remains ambiguous. The germline gives CDR1 DFQATT, CDR2 SNEGSKA (reference sequence). The CDR3 runs 10 residues. With 4 bases removed from V and 6 bases from J, the gap between germline ends came to 6 bases. The CDR3 protein is CSATFPEAFF. In DNA, the CDR3 is TGCAGTGCTACCTTCCCTGAAGCTTTCTTT.

This chain links TRBV7-9 with TRBJ1-1, with TRBD1 as a possible D gene (5 bases). CDR3 size: 14 residues. Between the trimmed V and J ends, which lost 5 bases and 4 bases, there was a span of 14 bases. The germline gives CDR1 SEHNR, CDR2 FQNEAQ (reference sequence). As DNA, the CDR3 is TGTGCCAGCAGCCCCAGGGATCGCGGCACTGAAGCTTTCTTT. Translated, it gives CASSPRDRGTEAFF.

This clone was picked up one time. This rearrangement joins TRBV4-3 to TRBJ1-2; 8 bases agree with TRBD1. V dropped 3 bases and J dropped 4; count of bases not matched to a gene: 4. CDR1 and CDR2 from the germline V gene are LGHNA and YSLEER. The CDR3 is 14 residues long. CDR3 DNA: TGCGCCAGCAGCCAGGGGACAGGATCCTATGGCTACACCTTC. This codes for CASSQGTGSYGYTF.

The V call is TRBV30, the J call TRBJ1-2; D remains ambiguous. Between the trimmed V and J ends, which lost 5 bases and 7 bases, there was a span of 20 bases. Germline V gene data show CDR1 as GTSNPN and CDR2 as SVGIG (reference sequence). The CDR3 consists of 14 residues. CDR3 coding DNA: TGTGCCTGGGTGTGGGTTCCGAGTGAGGTTGGCTACACCTTC. Translation: CAWVWVPSEVGYTF.

The V and J genes are TRBV4-2 and TRBJ2-1, with unresolved D. This CDR3 has 13 residues. Germline V gene lookup returns CDR1 LGHNA and CDR2 YNFKEQ. V was pared by 0 bases and J by 7 bases, with 7 bases between. The CDR3 spells CASSQDVLNEQFF. The CDR3 DNA reads TGTGCCAGCAGCCAAGATGTCCTAAATGAGCAGTTCTTC.

J is TRBJ2-1 and V is TRBV29-1, with TRBD1 as a possible D gene (6 bases). V shed 4 bases and J shed 7 bases, with 14 bases lying between them. The CDR3 consists of 13 residues. Germline lookup yields CDR1 SQVTM and CDR2 ANQGSEA. This chain's CDR3 is CSVGAGQRNEQFF. In DNA form, the CDR3 reads TGCAGCGTTGGGGCAGGACAGCGAAATGAGCAGTTCTTC.

The table lists this clone with a count of one. V gene TRBV7-8 combines with J gene TRBJ1-4; the match to TRBD1 covers 10 bases. This CDR3 spans 14 amino acids. J gave up 8 bases and V 3 bases, and 3 bases lay outside the gene matches. CDR1 SGHVS and CDR2 FQNEAQ come from the germline V gene. DNA of the CDR3: TGTGCCAGCAGCTTGGGACAGGGGAGGGAAAAACTGTTTTTT. Translated, it gives CASSLGQGREKLFF.

The chain recombines TRBV4-3 with TRBJ1-4; possible D gene TRBD1, 6 bases. V was shortened by 0 bases and J by 0 bases, with 11 bases between the two germline ends. Germline V CDR1 and CDR2: LGHNA, YSLEER. The CDR3 contains 17 residues. CDR3 coding DNA: TGCGCCAGCAGCCAAGAGTACAGGGTTGCAACTAATGAAAAACTGTTTTTT. Translated, it gives CASSQEYRVATNEKLFF.

V and J are TRBV7-2 and TRBJ2-3, with D possibly TRBD1 on 6 matching bases. Trimming cost V 2 bases and J 2 bases, with 23 bases left between them. Per the germline V gene, CDR1 is SGHTA and CDR2 is FQGNSA. The CDR3 is 19 residues long. DNA for the CDR3: TGTGCCAGCAGCTTAACCCCGCTCGGCCGTGGGGGACACACAGATACGCAGTATTTT. Protein product: CASSLTPLGRGGHTDTQYF.

The chain couples TRBV4-3 to TRBJ2-2; D unresolved. V shed 0 bases and J shed 5 bases, with 4 bases lying between them. This CDR3 has 13 residues. Germline V CDR1 and CDR2: LGHNA, YSLEER. The CDR3: CASSQDITGELFF. The CDR3 DNA is TGCGCCAGCAGCCAAGATATAACCGGGGAGCTGTTTTTT.

The rearrangement joins TRBV11-3 to TRBJ2-2; the D gene is possibly TRBD1 (6 bases). The CDR3 has 18 amino acids. Germline lookup yields CDR1 SGHNT and CDR2 YENEEA. Deletions cut 1 base from V and 3 bases from J, with 18 bases between. The CDR3 DNA sequence: TGTGCCAGCAGCTTAGTATCTTGGCAGGGGCCATACACCGGGGAGCTGTTTTTT. Translated: CASSLVSWQGPYTGELFF.

This clone is deemed medium-sized. This rearrangement joins TRBV7-9 to TRBJ1-2; unclear D gene. CDR3 size: 12 residues. The ends were cut back, 5 bases at V and 9 bases at J, with 13 bases in the middle. Germline V CDR1 and CDR2: SEHNR, FQNEAQ (reference sequence). The chain's CDR3 is CASSHMTRSYTF. The CDR3 nucleotides read TGTGCCAGCAGCCACATGACAAGGAGCTACACCTTC.

The chain joins TRBV18 to TRBJ1-3, with D uncertain. The CDR3 runs 15 residues. Germline CDR1 KGHSH, CDR2 LQKENI. The germline V and J ends were trimmed by 3 bases and 0 bases, with 9 bases remaining between them. In DNA, the CDR3 is TGTGCCAGCTCACCCAACGACAACTCTGGAAACACCATATATTTT. Protein product: CASSPNDNSGNTIYF.

V is TRBV27 and J is TRBJ2-7; the D gene is possibly TRBD2 (5 bases). The CDR3 totals 14 residues. V lost 2 bases and J 5 bases, leaving 13 bases between the germline ends. Germline CDR1 is MNHEY and CDR2 is SMNVEV (reference sequence). This chain's CDR3 is CASSLMAGAHEQYF. Written as DNA, the CDR3 is TGTGCCAGCAGTTTAATGGCGGGCGCCCACGAGCAGTACTTC.

V gene TRBV30 combines with J gene TRBJ2-7, with TRBD2 matching 9 bases. Germline V gives CDR1 GTSNPN, CDR2 SVGIG (reference sequence). The V and J ends lost 6 bases and 3 bases, in that order; junction bases with no gene match: 15. This CDR3 is 16 amino acids long. Here the CDR3 DNA reads TGTGCCTGCCACCTCGGTGCGGGGGGGCCTGGCTACGAGCAGTACTTC. Its translation: CACHLGAGGPGYEQYF. Based on the CDR3 plus reference TRBV30 and TRBJ2-7, the full variable domain is SQTIHQWPATLVQPVGSPLSLECTVEGTSNPNLYWYRQAAGRGLQLLFYSVGIGQISSEVPQNLSASRPQDRQFILSSKKLLLSDSGFYLCACHLGAGGPGYEQYFGPGTRLTVT.

The V gene is TRBV27, the J gene TRBJ1-6; unclear D gene. The length of the CDR3 is 15 residues. The germline V gene has CDR1 MNHEY and CDR2 SMNVEV (reference sequence). The V end was cut by 3 bases, the J end by 0 bases, with 6 bases between. The CDR3 nucleotides are TGTGCCAGCAGTTTGCGTAGCTCCTATAATTCACCCCTCCACTTT. Its translation: CASSLRSSYNSPLHF.